The next 16 T cell receptor beta chains were all read from a single sample in a study of identical twins. One entry per CDR3 protein results from TCRdb running MiXCR on the 5' RACE reads. In the table there are about 690,000 distinct CDR3 sequences, 21% of which are singletons. These data were likewise used in another study, on T cells expressing NK-cell markers.

The source material was PBMCs. The receptor set was obtained from a woman under 30 in good health.

This clonotype was counted only a few times. CDR3 bases: TGTGCCAGCAGCTTAGTAACAGGGGGGAACACTGAAGCTTTCTTT. It is translated as CASSLVTGGNTEAFF. The chain links TRBV7-2 to TRBJ1-1; TRBD1 aligns across 8 bases. Germline CDR1 reads SGHTA; CDR2 reads FQGNSA. The J segment lost 1 base and the V segment lost 1 base, leaving 2 bases of the junction unmatched. The CDR3 is 15 amino acids.

This clonotype has a count of ten or more. The J gene is TRBJ2-1, the V gene TRBV11-2; D might be TRBD1 (5 bases). The V end was cut by 1 base, the J end by 10 bases, with 17 bases between. Per the germline V gene, CDR1 is SGHAT and CDR2 is FQNNGV. CDR3 length equals 15 residues. CDR3 in amino acids: CASSLVTGPLGEQFF. CDR3 in DNA: TGTGCCAGCAGCTTAGTCACAGGTCCCTTGGGGGAGCAGTTCTTC.

This clonotype was picked up a small number of times. The chain uses TRBV29-1 and TRBJ1-3; D ambiguous. The V gene lost 4 bases and the J gene lost 2 bases, with 6 bases spanning the gap. There are 12 residues in the CDR3. Germline V gives CDR1 SQVTM, CDR2 ANQGSEA. In nucleotides, the CDR3 is TGCAGCGTTGCGCGAACTGGAAACACCATATATTTT. Its translation is CSVARTGNTIYF.

The chain recombines TRBV20-1 with TRBJ2-3; the D is unclear. Germline CDR1 is DFQATT and CDR2 is SNEGSKA (reference sequence). There are 13 residues in the CDR3. Trimming took 3 bases from V and 6 from J, leaving 13 bases between them. The CDR3 is CSASARTMDTQYF. CDR3 bases: TGCAGTGCTAGTGCTCGAACGATGGATACGCAGTATTTT.

The CDR3 reads CASSLTGARMNEQYF. The DNA of the CDR3 is TGTGCCAGCAGCTTGACAGGGGCCAGGATGAACGAGCAGTACTTC. The J gene is TRBJ2-7, the V gene TRBV14, with TRBD1 matching over 8 bases. Per the germline V gene, CDR1 is SGHDN and CDR2 is FVKESK. V lost 5 bases, J lost 5 bases, and 11 bases stayed unmatched. The CDR3 is 15 amino acids. The variable domain in full, completed from reference TRBV14 and TRBJ2-7, reads EAGVTQFPSHSVIEKGQTVTLRCDPISGHDNLYWYRRVMGKEIKFLLHFVKESKQDESGMPNNRFLAERTGGTYSTLKVQPAELEDSGVYFCASSLTGARMNEQYFGPGTRLTVT.

V is TRBV7-9 and J is TRBJ1-6; D not certain. The CDR3 is 11 amino acids. Trimming pared 8 bases from V and 12 bases from J, leaving 11 bases between. Germline CDR1 SEHNR, CDR2 FQNEAQ (reference sequence). DNA of the CDR3: TGTGCCAGCTCGGCCGGTGAACCCCTCCACTTT. Translation: CASSAGEPLHF.

The chain joins TRBV7-9 to TRBJ1-1, with D hard to call. Germline V gives CDR1 SEHNR, CDR2 FQNEAQ (reference sequence). This CDR3 has 13 amino acids. Trimming stripped 5 bases from V and 4 bases from J, with 11 bases between. CDR3 in DNA: TGTGCCAGCAGCCCACTTTGGGGCACTGAAGCTTTCTTT. Encoded protein: CASSPLWGTEAFF.

This clonotype was seen a few times. The chain's CDR3 is CSARPPGRPSYNEQFF. In DNA, the CDR3 is TGCAGTGCTAGACCCCCGGGGAGACCGTCCTACAATGAGCAGTTCTTC. This chain connects TRBV20-1 to TRBJ2-1; tentatively, D is TRBD2 (5 bases). The germline V and J ends were trimmed by 2 bases and 1 base, with 15 bases remaining between them. The length of the CDR3 is 16 residues. Germline V gives CDR1 DFQATT, CDR2 SNEGSKA (reference sequence).

The chain links TRBV5-5 to TRBJ2-2, with TRBD1 matching 9 bases. There are 15 residues in the CDR3. The germline gives CDR1 SGHKS, CDR2 YYEKEE (reference sequence). With V trimmed by 4 bases and J by 7 bases, 8 bases remained unmatched. The CDR3: CASSVGTGTGGELFF. CDR3 DNA: TGTGCCAGCAGCGTAGGGACAGGGACCGGCGGGGAGCTGTTTTTT.

This chain uses TRBV7-8 with TRBJ1-4; TRBD1 agrees at 8 bases. The trim removed 5 bases at V and 11 bases at J, leaving 10 bases unmatched. This CDR3 has 14 amino acids. Germline assignment: CDR1 SGHVS and CDR2 FQNEAQ. CDR3 coding DNA: TGTGCCAGCAGCCGCGGGACAGGCGCGAGGAAACTGTTTTTT. As protein: CASSRGTGARKLFF.

Comments on this clonotype: Being one base from a much bigger clone, this may be a read error. The V call is TRBV9, the J call TRBJ1-1, with D hard to call. V shed 3 bases and J shed 1 base, with 4 bases lying between them. This CDR3 is built from 12 residues. The germline gives CDR1 SGDLS, CDR2 YYNGEE. This CDR3 is CASSGGNTEAFF. The CDR3, as DNA: TGTGCCAGCAGCGGAGGGAACACTGAAGCTTTCTTT.

In its sample, this clonotype was seen a few times. This sequence joins TRBV7-9 and TRBJ2-7; TRBD1 aligns across 8 bases. The ends lost 5 bases at V and 3 bases at J; junction bases unmatched: 9. From germline, CDR1 is SEHNR and CDR2 FQNEAQ (reference sequence). The CDR3 length is 15 residues. The CDR3 bases are TGTGCCAGCAGCCCCTTAGACAGGGGATACTACGAGCAGTACTTC. Protein: CASSPLDRGYYEQYF.

The chain joins TRBV15 to TRBJ2-5, with TRBD2 matching 9 bases. Germline V gene lookup returns CDR1 LNHNV and CDR2 YYDKDF (reference sequence). The CDR3 sequence is 14 residues long. V gave up 6 bases and J gave up 9 bases; unmatched junction bases: 11. The CDR3 region is CATSSAVAGVAQYF. The CDR3 DNA is TGTGCCACCAGTTCCGCGGTAGCGGGAGTGGCCCAGTACTTC.

This clonotype was counted between two and nine times. The rearrangement uses TRBV20-1 and TRBJ2-1; D tentatively fits TRBD1 or TRBD2 (5 bases each). V was pared by 8 bases and J by 7 bases, with 18 bases between. The germline V gene encodes CDR1 DFQATT and CDR2 SNEGSKA (reference sequence). The CDR3 runs to 13 residues. This CDR3 reads CSTGPDGSNEQFF. The CDR3 DNA reads as TGCAGTACGGGACCAGACGGATCGAATGAGCAGTTCTTC.

This clonotype was seen a handful of times. The genes are TRBV6-6 and TRBJ2-5, with 7 bases aligning to TRBD2. Per the germline V gene, CDR1 is MNHNY and CDR2 is SVGAGI (reference sequence). This CDR3 comprises 13 residues. The ends lost 7 bases at V and 5 bases at J; junction bases unmatched: 7. The CDR3, as DNA: TGTGCCAGCATGGCCGGGAGGATCGAGACCCAGTACTTC. Translating gives CASMAGRIETQYF.

This clonotype was observed a few times. J is TRBJ2-7 and V is TRBV12-3 or TRBV12-4, with TRBD2 matching 9 bases. The J segment lost 9 bases and the V segment lost 5 bases, leaving 8 bases of the junction unmatched. This CDR3 has 13 residues. CDR3 amino acids: CASSRLAVPAQYF. CDR3 in DNA: TGTGCCAGCAGTAGACTAGCGGTCCCCGCGCAGTACTTC.